The subject of this entry is one T cell receptor beta chain. What it recognizes is unknown. These data originate in a study of cytomegalovirus exposure and HLA in healthy donors. Whole-study findings and limits: Later analysis associated a missense DCLRE1C variant with TCR beta V- and J-gene trimming. Analysis performed later showed TCR beta chains linked to HLA being more clonally expanded than equally common others.

With 60 Vbeta and 13 Jbeta primers, the PCR was carried out. Produced via immunoSEQ multiplex PCR; TCRdb's table is partial and in-frame only. The sample lists around 150,000 clones, less than 85% occurring once. Trimming removed 4 bases from V and 0 bases from J; junction bases left unmatched: 5. Per the germline V gene, CDR1 is SGHRS and CDR2 is YFSETQ. This CDR3 has 17 residues. The V call is TRBV5-1, the J call TRBJ1-4; 11 nucleotides align to TRBD1. The receptor was derived from a man in his forties or fifties in good health and CMV-seronegative. The sample comprised PBMCs. Here the CDR3 DNA reads TGCGCCAGCAGCCCCGGGACAGGGGGGGCAACTAATGAAAAACTGTTTTTT. As protein: CASSPGTGGATNEKLFF.